This T cell receptor (beta chain) came from a study of molecular identifiers for immune sequencing clone quantification. Study context: Across replicate runs, RNA obtained from approximately 20,000 or 100,000 naive CD8 cells was divided into five, with four undergoing sequencing.

From the PCR reads, TCRdb called clonotypes with MiXCR, one entry per CDR3 protein. The data contain about 630,000 distinct CDR3 sequences, roughly 23% of them singletons. This CDR3 is built from 14 residues. Per germline, CDR1 LGHNA and CDR2 YSLEER. Regarding this clonotype: Being one base from a much bigger clone, this may be a read error.

The chain is built from TRBV4-3 and TRBJ2-7; D tentatively fits TRBD1 or TRBD2 (5 bases each). This sequence was found in a human donor in good health. Some libraries in this study had Jurkat cell RNA spiked in. The source material was naive CD8+ T cells from blood, with Jurkat cell RNA spiked in. Subset given: FACS-sorted CD8+CD4-CCR7+CD45RA+ naive T cells. CDR3 DNA sequence: TGCGCCAGCAGCCAAGAATTGGGGGTCTACGAGCAGAACTTC. This codes for CASSQELGVYEQNF.